These 5 T cell receptor beta chains share one sample of origin, sequenced in a study of blood T cell repertoires in COVID-19. Repertoires were generated with immunoSEQ multiplex PCR, while TCRdb's copy carries only in-frame clones and drops some. The table lists about 370,000 clones, 80% to 90% of them singletons. Sequenced sample: PBMCs or T cells enriched from blood (not recorded which). The receptors originated from a man between 18 and 29 years old who had recovered from COVID-19.

The chain links TRBV2 to TRBJ1-6; 7 bases align to TRBD1. This CDR3 spans 17 amino acids. V lost 4 bases to trimming and J lost 7 bases; unmatched junction nucleotides: 13. The germline V gene has CDR1 SNHLY and CDR2 FYNNEI. The CDR3 spells CASSAGASGTVNSPLHF. CDR3 coding DNA: TGTGCCAGCAGTGCAGGGGCTTCCGGGACAGTGAATTCACCCCTCCACTTT.

J is TRBJ2-3 and V is TRBV5-4, with 8 bases fitting TRBD1. The length of the CDR3 is 15 residues. Germline trimming cut 7 bases from V and 2 bases from J; bases unmatched to any gene: 9. Germline-derived CDR1 and CDR2 are SGHNT and YYREEE (reference sequence). CDR3 region: CASFGQGAITDTQYF. The CDR3, as DNA: TGTGCCAGCTTTGGGCAGGGGGCGATCACAGATACGCAGTATTTT.

This chain connects TRBV19 to TRBJ1-2; possibly TRBD1 for D (6 bases). Germline V gives CDR1 LNHDA, CDR2 SQIVND (reference sequence). This CDR3 comprises 14 residues. V was shortened by 7 bases and J by 4 bases, with 16 bases between the two germline ends. In DNA form, the CDR3 reads TGTGCCAGTAAATATGGGGCAGGGGCCTATGGCTACACCTTC. Translated: CASKYGAGAYGYTF.

This clone was found once. The rearrangement links TRBV7-9 to TRBJ2-4, with 9 nucleotides matching TRBD2. The junction had 11 bases not matched to a gene; V was cut back by 5 bases and J by 0 bases. The CDR3 is made up of 18 amino acids. Per germline, CDR1 SEHNR and CDR2 FQNEAQ (reference sequence). In DNA, the CDR3 is TGTGCCAGCAGCCCCCAGCGGGAGGCCCGTTTAGCCAAAAACATTCAGTACTTC. This codes for CASSPQREARLAKNIQYF.

V and J are TRBV9 and TRBJ1-2; 7 positions match TRBD1. Germline V lookup: CDR1 SGDLS, CDR2 YYNGEE. CDR3 length: 14 residues. Losses at the gene ends were 7 bases for V and 8 bases for J; bases not matched to a gene: 14. DNA of the CDR3: TGTGCCAGCGTTAGGGAATACAGGGGTGGAGGCTACACCTTC. This encodes CASVREYRGGGYTF.